This is a list of T cell receptor beta chains from one sample in a study of blood T cell repertoires in COVID-19. Clones were sequenced by immunoSEQ multiplex PCR, and TCRdb holds only the in-frame ones, with some missing. The data hold a few hundred thousand clones, with approximately 84% observed a single time. The specimen sequenced was peripheral blood. The origin of the receptors is a man between 45 and 60 years old with acute or convalescent COVID-19. Each CDR3 is given with its conserved first and last residue. The D gene is left open where the match is weak. The listing skips clone size in some rows; elsewhere it reads once, few, many or a size class.

clone_size: -
j_call: TRBJ1-5
v_call: TRBV11-2
d_call: TRBD1
cdr3_length: 19
cdr3_aa: CASSLDAGTGGSGNQPQHF
cdr3_nt: TGTGCCAGCAGCTTAGACGCCGGGACAGGGGGCTCGGGCAATCAGCCCCAGCATTTT

clone_size: -
j_call: TRBJ1-1
v_call: TRBV19
d_call: -
cdr3_length: 13
cdr3_aa: CASSIGANTEAFF
cdr3_nt: TGTGCCAGTAGTATTGGAGCAAACACTGAAGCTTTCTTT

clone_size: -
j_call: TRBJ2-6
v_call: TRBV5-1
d_call: TRBD1
cdr3_length: 19
cdr3_aa: CASSFLGQGDSSGANVLTF
cdr3_nt: TGCGCCAGCAGCTTCCTCGGACAGGGGGACTCCTCTGGGGCCAACGTCCTGACTTTC

clone_size: -
j_call: TRBJ1-4
v_call: TRBV7-2
d_call: TRBD1
cdr3_length: 15
cdr3_aa: CASSATGVTNEKLFF
cdr3_nt: TGTGCCAGCAGCGCGACAGGGGTGACTAATGAAAAACTGTTTTTT

clone_size: -
j_call: TRBJ1-4
v_call: TRBV6-1
d_call: -
cdr3_length: 15
cdr3_aa: CASSDRAVIGEKLFF
cdr3_nt: TGTGCCAGCAGTGACAGGGCGGTTATCGGAGAAAAACTGTTTTTT

clone_size: once
j_call: TRBJ1-2
v_call: TRBV6-1
d_call: -
cdr3_length: 17
cdr3_aa: CASSDPQRTVVNYGYTF
cdr3_nt: TGTGCCAGCAGTGACCCCCAGAGAACAGTAGTTAACTATGGCTACACCTTC

clone_size: -
j_call: TRBJ2-5
v_call: TRBV6-6
d_call: -
cdr3_length: 15
cdr3_aa: CASSSGGTARETQYF
cdr3_nt: TGTGCCAGCTCCTCAGGGGGGACCGCCCGAGAGACCCAGTACTTC

clone_size: -
j_call: TRBJ1-1
v_call: TRBV5-1
d_call: -
cdr3_length: 14
cdr3_aa: CASSLIQGDTEAFF
cdr3_nt: TGCGCCAGCAGCTTGATTCAGGGTGACACTGAAGCTTTCTTT

clone_size: -
j_call: TRBJ1-3
v_call: TRBV5-1
d_call: -
cdr3_length: 14
cdr3_aa: CASSPLGQENTIYF
cdr3_nt: TGCGCCAGCAGCCCCCTGGGGCAAGAAAACACCATATATTTT

clone_size: -
j_call: TRBJ1-2
v_call: TRBV15
d_call: -
cdr3_length: 14
cdr3_aa: CATSRERDAYGYTF
cdr3_nt: TGTGCCACCAGCAGAGAGCGGGACGCCTATGGCTACACCTTC

clone_size: once
j_call: TRBJ2-7
v_call: TRBV6-5
d_call: -
cdr3_length: 14
cdr3_aa: CASSLTGPTYEQYF
cdr3_nt: TGTGCCAGCAGTCTTACAGGGCCAACCTACGAGCAGTACTTC

clone_size: -
j_call: TRBJ1-1
v_call: TRBV30
d_call: -
cdr3_length: 14
cdr3_aa: CAWSQTSRRTEAFF
cdr3_nt: TGTGCCTGGAGTCAGACCTCGAGGAGGACTGAAGCTTTCTTT

clone_size: once
j_call: TRBJ1-6
v_call: TRBV6-1
d_call: -
cdr3_length: 12
cdr3_aa: CASSDRQAQFHF
cdr3_nt: TGTGCCAGCAGTGACCGACAGGCACAATTCCACTTT

clone_size: -
j_call: TRBJ1-4
v_call: TRBV5-1
d_call: -
cdr3_length: 14
cdr3_aa: CASSLGVLNEKLFF
cdr3_nt: TGCGCCAGCAGCTTGGGTGTTCTTAATGAAAAACTGTTTTTT

clone_size: few
j_call: TRBJ2-1
v_call: TRBV7-9
d_call: -
cdr3_length: 12
cdr3_aa: CASSFDYREQFF
cdr3_nt: TGTGCCAGCAGCTTCGACTATCGTGAGCAGTTCTTC

clone_size: -
j_call: TRBJ2-5
v_call: TRBV7-3
d_call: TRBD1
cdr3_length: 13
cdr3_aa: CASSPTGGETQYF
cdr3_nt: TGTGCCAGCAGCCCGACAGGGGGAGAGACCCAGTACTTC

clone_size: -
j_call: TRBJ2-3
v_call: TRBV5-1
d_call: -
cdr3_length: 14
cdr3_aa: CASSSPSGGDTQYF
cdr3_nt: TGCGCCAGCAGCTCCCCCTCGGGTGGAGATACGCAGTATTTT

clone_size: -
j_call: TRBJ1-2
v_call: TRBV14
d_call: -
cdr3_length: 13
cdr3_aa: CASSQGRNYGYTF
cdr3_nt: TGTGCCAGCAGCCAAGGGCGGAACTATGGCTACACCTTC

clone_size: once
j_call: TRBJ2-5
v_call: TRBV13
d_call: TRBD2
cdr3_length: 15
cdr3_aa: CASAAGLVVQETQYF
cdr3_nt: TGTGCCAGTGCGGCGGGACTAGTCGTACAAGAGACCCAGTACTTC

clone_size: -
j_call: TRBJ2-7
v_call: TRBV6-5
d_call: TRBD1
cdr3_length: 16
cdr3_aa: CASSWSAGQGSYEQYF
cdr3_nt: TGTGCCAGCAGTTGGTCCGCGGGACAGGGATCCTACGAGCAGTACTTC

clone_size: -
j_call: TRBJ1-5
v_call: TRBV5-1
d_call: -
cdr3_length: 12
cdr3_aa: CASSVGNQPQHF
cdr3_nt: TGCGCCAGCAGTGTAGGCAATCAGCCCCAGCATTTT

clone_size: -
j_call: TRBJ1-3
v_call: TRBV19
d_call: TRBD1
cdr3_length: 15
cdr3_aa: CASRETGGFGNTIYF
cdr3_nt: TGTGCCAGTAGAGAGACAGGGGGCTTTGGAAACACCATATATTTT

clone_size: -
j_call: TRBJ1-1
v_call: TRBV5-1
d_call: TRBD1
cdr3_length: 17
cdr3_aa: CASDTGDSNWGNTEAFF
cdr3_nt: TGCGCCAGCGACACAGGGGACAGCAATTGGGGGAACACTGAAGCTTTCTTT

clone_size: -
j_call: TRBJ1-4
v_call: TRBV7-9
d_call: TRBD1
cdr3_length: 14
cdr3_aa: CASSLDRGNEKLFF
cdr3_nt: TGTGCCAGCAGCTTAGACAGGGGGAACGAAAAACTGTTTTTT

clone_size: -
j_call: TRBJ1-1
v_call: TRBV5-1
d_call: -
cdr3_length: 13
cdr3_aa: CASSLQTNTEAFF
cdr3_nt: TGCGCCAGCAGCTTACAGACAAACACTGAAGCTTTCTTT

clone_size: -
j_call: TRBJ1-6
v_call: TRBV6-5
d_call: TRBD1
cdr3_length: 15
cdr3_aa: CASKETGHINSPLHF
cdr3_nt: TGTGCCAGCAAGGAGACAGGGCATATTAATTCACCCCTCCACTTT

clone_size: -
j_call: TRBJ1-1
v_call: TRBV21-1
d_call: -
cdr3_length: 13
cdr3_aa: CASSKLEATEAFF
cdr3_nt: TGTGCCAGCAGCAAATTGGAGGCAACTGAAGCTTTCTTT

clone_size: -
j_call: TRBJ1-6
v_call: TRBV19
d_call: -
cdr3_length: 14
cdr3_aa: CASSALSRNSPLHF
cdr3_nt: TGTGCCAGTAGTGCCCTATCCCGAAATTCACCCCTCCACTTT

clone_size: -
j_call: TRBJ2-7
v_call: TRBV6-6
d_call: TRBD2
cdr3_length: 13
cdr3_aa: CASRPGTSYEQYF
cdr3_nt: TGTGCCAGCAGGCCCGGGACTAGCTACGAGCAGTACTTC

clone_size: once
j_call: TRBJ1-2
v_call: TRBV5-4
d_call: TRBD1
cdr3_length: 15
cdr3_aa: CASSSDPGQSYGYTF
cdr3_nt: TGTGCCAGCAGCTCCGATCCGGGACAGAGCTATGGCTACACCTTC

clone_size: -
j_call: TRBJ2-5
v_call: TRBV6-1
d_call: TRBD1
cdr3_length: 14
cdr3_aa: CASSEAYRGETQYF
cdr3_nt: TGTGCCAGCAGTGAAGCGTACAGGGGCGAGACCCAGTACTTC

clone_size: -
j_call: TRBJ2-1
v_call: TRBV19
d_call: TRBD2
cdr3_length: 18
cdr3_aa: CASSIEGRWSGGGNEQFF
cdr3_nt: TGTGCCAGTAGTATAGAGGGCCGGTGGAGCGGGGGCGGGAATGAGCAGTTCTTC

clone_size: -
j_call: TRBJ1-2
v_call: TRBV6-6
d_call: TRBD1
cdr3_length: 13
cdr3_aa: CASSYDRGYGYTF
cdr3_nt: TGTGCCAGCAGTTACGACAGGGGCTATGGCTACACCTTC

clone_size: -
j_call: TRBJ1-6
v_call: TRBV19
d_call: TRBD1
cdr3_length: 15
cdr3_aa: CASSTPGTVNSPLHF
cdr3_nt: TGTGCCAGTAGTACTCCCGGGACAGTCAATTCACCCCTCCACTTT

clone_size: few
j_call: TRBJ1-6
v_call: TRBV18
d_call: TRBD1
cdr3_length: 14
cdr3_aa: CASSQDRENSPLHF
cdr3_nt: TGTGCCAGCTCACAGGACAGGGAGAATTCACCCCTCCACTTT

clone_size: -
j_call: TRBJ2-7
v_call: TRBV25-1
d_call: TRBD2
cdr3_length: 12
cdr3_aa: CASSSGPYEQYF
cdr3_nt: TGTGCCAGCTCTAGCGGACCCTACGAGCAGTACTTC

clone_size: -
j_call: TRBJ2-3
v_call: TRBV12-5
d_call: -
cdr3_length: 14
cdr3_aa: CASGLKVALDTQYF
cdr3_nt: TGTGCTAGTGGTTTGAAGGTAGCGTTAGATACGCAGTATTTT

clone_size: -
j_call: TRBJ2-1
v_call: TRBV27
d_call: TRBD2
cdr3_length: 15
cdr3_aa: CASQSGRGAYNEQFF
cdr3_nt: TGTGCCAGCCAGTCGGGGCGGGGGGCTTACAATGAGCAGTTCTTC

clone_size: few
j_call: TRBJ1-1
v_call: TRBV6-4
d_call: TRBD1
cdr3_length: 15
cdr3_aa: CASSDSSGGNTEAFF
cdr3_nt: TGTGCCAGCAGTGACTCCTCAGGGGGGAACACTGAAGCTTTCTTT

clone_size: -
j_call: TRBJ1-2
v_call: TRBV19
d_call: TRBD1
cdr3_length: 12
cdr3_aa: CATHDRVYGYTF
cdr3_nt: TGTGCCACCCATGACAGGGTCTATGGCTACACCTTC

clone_size: -
j_call: TRBJ2-5
v_call: TRBV5-4
d_call: TRBD2
cdr3_length: 15
cdr3_aa: CASSAELAPQETQYF
cdr3_nt: TGTGCCAGCAGCGCGGAACTAGCGCCCCAAGAGACCCAGTACTTC

clone_size: few
j_call: TRBJ2-7
v_call: TRBV12-5
d_call: -
cdr3_length: 14
cdr3_aa: CASGLPTGRYEQYF
cdr3_nt: TGTGCTAGTGGCCTACCGACAGGGAGGTACGAGCAGTACTTC

clone_size: -
j_call: TRBJ2-5
v_call: TRBV5-4
d_call: -
cdr3_length: 14
cdr3_aa: CASNLMGSSETQYF
cdr3_nt: TGTGCCAGCAACCTTATGGGGAGTAGTGAGACCCAGTACTTC

clone_size: -
j_call: TRBJ1-1
v_call: TRBV6-5
d_call: -
cdr3_length: 15
cdr3_aa: CASSTHRVIYTEAFF
cdr3_nt: TGTGCCAGCAGTACCCACAGGGTTATATACACTGAAGCTTTCTTT

clone_size: -
j_call: TRBJ1-2
v_call: TRBV18
d_call: TRBD1
cdr3_length: 15
cdr3_aa: CASSPPGTGGHGYTF
cdr3_nt: TGTGCCAGCTCACCACCGGGGACAGGGGGCCATGGCTACACCTTC

clone_size: -
j_call: TRBJ1-1
v_call: TRBV30
d_call: -
cdr3_length: 11
cdr3_aa: CASTRVREAFF
cdr3_nt: TGTGCCTCAACGAGGGTGCGTGAAGCTTTCTTT

clone_size: -
j_call: TRBJ2-3
v_call: TRBV4-1
d_call: TRBD2
cdr3_length: 17
cdr3_aa: CASSQRERGRGTDTQYF
cdr3_nt: TGCGCCAGCAGCCAAAGAGAGCGGGGGAGGGGCACAGATACGCAGTATTTT

clone_size: -
j_call: TRBJ1-1
v_call: TRBV10-2
d_call: -
cdr3_length: 15
cdr3_aa: CASREATRENTEAFF
cdr3_nt: TGCGCCAGCAGGGAGGCGACGCGGGAGAACACTGAAGCTTTCTTT

clone_size: once
j_call: TRBJ1-2
v_call: TRBV10-3
d_call: -
cdr3_length: 15
cdr3_aa: CAISLRGGEVYGYTF
cdr3_nt: TGTGCCATCAGCTTACGGGGGGGAGAGGTCTATGGCTACACCTTC

clone_size: -
j_call: TRBJ2-3
v_call: TRBV4-1
d_call: TRBD2
cdr3_length: 15
cdr3_aa: CASSRYSGGADTQYF
cdr3_nt: TGCGCCAGCAGCAGGTATAGCGGGGGGGCAGATACGCAGTATTTT

clone_size: -
j_call: TRBJ1-6
v_call: TRBV19
d_call: TRBD1
cdr3_length: 14
cdr3_aa: CASSTTGGKSPLHF
cdr3_nt: TGTGCCAGTTCCACGACAGGGGGCAAATCACCCCTCCACTTT

clone_size: -
j_call: TRBJ2-7
v_call: TRBV6-5
d_call: -
cdr3_length: 14
cdr3_aa: CASRHNRDADEQYF
cdr3_nt: TGTGCCAGCAGACACAACAGGGACGCCGACGAGCAGTACTTC

clone_size: -
j_call: TRBJ1-5
v_call: TRBV19
d_call: TRBD1
cdr3_length: 15
cdr3_aa: CASSRTGPNNQPQHF
cdr3_nt: TGTGCCAGTAGTAGGACAGGACCCAACAATCAGCCCCAGCATTTT

clone_size: -
j_call: TRBJ1-2
v_call: TRBV6-5
d_call: -
cdr3_length: 15
cdr3_aa: CASSYGGVGYYGYTF
cdr3_nt: TGTGCCAGCAGTTATGGAGGGGTGGGGTACTATGGCTACACCTTC

clone_size: -
j_call: TRBJ1-2
v_call: TRBV4-1
d_call: TRBD1
cdr3_length: 16
cdr3_aa: CASSQGARGSNYGYTF
cdr3_nt: TGCGCCAGCAGCCAAGGAGCCAGGGGGTCTAACTATGGCTACACCTTC

clone_size: -
j_call: TRBJ1-1
v_call: TRBV2
d_call: TRBD1
cdr3_length: 15
cdr3_aa: CASSPDRAKNTEAFF
cdr3_nt: TGTGCCAGCAGTCCCGACAGGGCAAAGAACACTGAAGCTTTCTTT

clone_size: -
j_call: TRBJ1-5
v_call: TRBV5-1
d_call: -
cdr3_length: 14
cdr3_aa: CASSLGGHDQPQHF
cdr3_nt: TGCGCCAGCAGCTTGGGGGGGCACGATCAGCCCCAGCATTTT

clone_size: -
j_call: TRBJ2-7
v_call: TRBV2
d_call: -
cdr3_length: 14
cdr3_aa: CASSSGRNSYEQYF
cdr3_nt: TGTGCCAGCAGTTCAGGGCGGAACTCCTACGAGCAGTACTTC